Listed here are 8 T cell receptor beta chains from one sample, sequenced in a study of shared clonotypes between healthy human individuals. Some clones are missing from TCRdb's copy, which holds only in-frame ones; the method was immunoSEQ multiplex PCR. Among some 650,000 clones listed, less than 98% were seen once. The sequencing input was naive CD4+ T cells sorted from blood. Subset defined: CD45RA+ positively selected. The source of these receptors is a woman in her twenties or thirties in good health.

The J gene is TRBJ2-1, the V gene TRBV6-9; D is ambiguous. The V gene's germline CDR1 is MNHGY and CDR2 SVAAGI. The V end was cut by 0 bases, the J end by 1 base, with 13 bases between. This CDR3 comprises 17 residues. CDR3 loop: CASSYSRPGGSYNEQFF. CDR3 bases: TGTGCCAGCAGTTATTCCCGCCCCGGCGGTTCCTACAATGAGCAGTTCTTC.

The chain has TRBV19 and TRBJ2-7, with 7 bases that match TRBD1. The CDR3 spans 13 residues. CDR1 and CDR2 from the germline V gene are LNHDA and SQIVND (reference sequence). The V gene end was trimmed by 6 bases and the J gene end by 2 bases; junction bases not matched to a gene: 4. DNA for the CDR3: TGTGCCAGTAGGGGGACAGCGACCTACGAGCAGTACTTC. It specifies CASRGTATYEQYF.

The chain is built from TRBV7-8 and TRBJ2-3, with unresolved D. V was trimmed by 6 bases and J by 0 bases, leaving 13 bases between them. Germline lookup yields CDR1 SGHVS and CDR2 FQNEAQ. CDR3 length equals 15 residues. In nucleotides, the CDR3 is TGTGCCAGCAGGAAGGGAAGACTCAGCACAGATACGCAGTATTTT. Encoded protein: CASRKGRLSTDTQYF.

The chain has TRBV5-1 and TRBJ2-5, with 7 positions matching TRBD2. Per the germline V gene, CDR1 is SGHRS and CDR2 is YFSETQ. V lost 0 bases to trimming and J lost 1 base; unmatched junction nucleotides: 6. This CDR3 has 16 amino acids. The CDR3 DNA follows: TGCGCCAGCAGCTTGGGGGCTAGCGGAGCCCAAGAGACCCAGTACTTC. This codes for CASSLGASGAQETQYF.

J is TRBJ2-1 and V is TRBV5-4; D is unclear. Trimming stripped 7 bases from V and 3 bases from J, with 14 bases between. Germline lookup yields CDR1 SGHNT and CDR2 YYREEE (reference sequence). The CDR3 sequence is 14 residues long. The CDR3 bases are TGTGCCAGCGGCGGTCCAGCAGACTACAATGAGCAGTTCTTC. Encoded protein: CASGGPADYNEQFF.

The chain joins TRBV2 to TRBJ1-2; a possible D gene is TRBD1 (6 bases). This CDR3 comprises 17 residues. Trimming took off 4 bases at V and 7 bases at J, with 25 bases between the two ends. CDR1 is SNHLY, CDR2 FYNNEI, per germline. The chain's CDR3 is CASSVGGRVRVLSGYTF. CDR3 DNA: TGTGCCAGCAGTGTTGGGGGGCGAGTAAGAGTCCTAAGTGGCTACACCTTC.

V and J are TRBV11-2 and TRBJ1-4; D might be TRBD1 (6 bases). Germline CDR1 SGHAT, CDR2 FQNNGV. The CDR3 contains 15 residues. Trimming pared 2 bases from V and 8 bases from J, leaving 15 bases between. The CDR3 DNA is TGTGCCAGCAGCTTACGATCCAGGGGAGGAGAAAAACTGTTTTTT. It specifies CASSLRSRGGEKLFF.

The genes are TRBV5-1 and TRBJ2-7; weak D call: TRBD1 (6 bases). V shed 3 bases and J shed 5 bases, with 15 bases lying between them. The germline V gene encodes CDR1 SGHRS and CDR2 YFSETQ. The CDR3 is 14 amino acids. CDR3: CASSSRQDRDEQYF. DNA for the CDR3: TGCGCCAGCAGCTCCAGACAGGACCGGGACGAGCAGTACTTC.